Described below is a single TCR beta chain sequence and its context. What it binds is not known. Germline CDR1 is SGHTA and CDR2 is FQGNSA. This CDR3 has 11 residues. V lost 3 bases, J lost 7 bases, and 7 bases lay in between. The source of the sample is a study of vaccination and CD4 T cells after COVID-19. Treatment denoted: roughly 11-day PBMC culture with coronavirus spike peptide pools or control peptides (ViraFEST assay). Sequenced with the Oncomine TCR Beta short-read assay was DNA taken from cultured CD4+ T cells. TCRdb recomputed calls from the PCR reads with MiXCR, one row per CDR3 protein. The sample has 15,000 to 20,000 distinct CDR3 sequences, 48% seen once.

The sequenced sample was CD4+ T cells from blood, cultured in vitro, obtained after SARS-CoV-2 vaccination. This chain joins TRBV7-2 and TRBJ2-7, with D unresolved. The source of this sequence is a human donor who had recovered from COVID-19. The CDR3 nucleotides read TGTGCCAGCAGCTTGATAACAGAGCAGTACTTC. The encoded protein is CASSLITEQYF. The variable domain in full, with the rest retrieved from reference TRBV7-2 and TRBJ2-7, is GAGVSQSPSNKVTEKGKDVELRCDPISGHTALYWYRQSLGQGLEFLIYFQGNSAPDKSGLPSDRFSAERTGGSVSTLTIQRTQQEDSAVYLCASSLITEQYFGPGTRLTVT.